Described below is a single T cell receptor beta chain sequence and its context. Its antigen is undetermined. This sample was taken from a study of cytomegalovirus exposure and HLA in healthy donors. Study details: Drawn from HLA-typed donors, around 85 million unique TCRs were held in an early data release. Study outcomes and limitations: A further, later analysis showed that HLA-associated TCR beta chains (compared with equally common others) were more clonally expanded.

The CDR3 covers 15 residues. Germline V lookup: CDR1 WNHNN, CDR2 SYGVQD (reference sequence). V shed 3 bases, J shed 7 bases, and the junction held 6 bases outside the gene matches. Researchers ran the PCR with 60 Vbeta and 13 Jbeta primers. TCRdb's copy holds only in-frame clones and misses some; the assay was immunoSEQ multiplex PCR. In the table there are under 200,000 clones, 79% of which are singletons. This chain links TRBV10-1 with TRBJ2-1, with 10 bases that match TRBD2. The TCR was taken from a woman between 50 and 59 years old in good health and CMV-seronegative. Material: PBMCs. The CDR3 reads CASSDYSGGPNEQFF. CDR3 DNA: TGCGCCAGCAGTGATTATAGCGGGGGGCCGAATGAGCAGTTCTTC.